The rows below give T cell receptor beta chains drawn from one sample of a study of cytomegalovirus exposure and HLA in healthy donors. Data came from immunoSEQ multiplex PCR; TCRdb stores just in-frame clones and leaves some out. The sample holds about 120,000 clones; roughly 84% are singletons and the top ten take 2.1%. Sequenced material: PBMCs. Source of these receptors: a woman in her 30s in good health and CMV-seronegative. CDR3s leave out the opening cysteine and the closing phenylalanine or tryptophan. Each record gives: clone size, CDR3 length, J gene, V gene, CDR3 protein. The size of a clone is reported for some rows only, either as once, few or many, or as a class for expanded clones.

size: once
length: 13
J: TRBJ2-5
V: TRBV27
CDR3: ASSSRDRGGETQY

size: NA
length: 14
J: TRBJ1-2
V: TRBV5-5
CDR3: ASSLDGQGANYGYT

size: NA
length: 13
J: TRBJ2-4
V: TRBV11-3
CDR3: ASSPRQGAVDIQY

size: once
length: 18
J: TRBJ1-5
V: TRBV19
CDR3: ASSRKPTGPFTYSNQPQH

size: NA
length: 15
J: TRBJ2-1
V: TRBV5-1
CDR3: ASSSGTSGGIYNEQF

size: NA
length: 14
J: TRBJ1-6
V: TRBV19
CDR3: ASRVTASTAYSPLH

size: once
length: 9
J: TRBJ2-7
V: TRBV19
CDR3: ASSGTYEQY

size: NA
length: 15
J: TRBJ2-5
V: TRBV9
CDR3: ASSPPPSGGAVETQY

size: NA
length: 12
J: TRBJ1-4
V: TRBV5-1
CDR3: ASSPSGQAEKLF

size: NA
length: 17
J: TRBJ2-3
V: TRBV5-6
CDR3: ASSWGLGTSGDSTDTQY

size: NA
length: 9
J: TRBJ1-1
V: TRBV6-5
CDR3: ASTKNTEAF

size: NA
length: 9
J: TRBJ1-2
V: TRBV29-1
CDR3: SVQELYGYT

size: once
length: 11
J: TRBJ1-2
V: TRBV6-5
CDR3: ASSVQGYYGYT

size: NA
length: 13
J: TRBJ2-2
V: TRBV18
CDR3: ASSTTDRNTGELF

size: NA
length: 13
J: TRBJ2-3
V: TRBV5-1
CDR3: ASSLASGGTDTQY

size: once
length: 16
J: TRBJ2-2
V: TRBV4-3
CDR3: ASSRRLAGGSNTGELF

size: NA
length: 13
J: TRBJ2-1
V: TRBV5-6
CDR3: ASSSVDSSYNEQF

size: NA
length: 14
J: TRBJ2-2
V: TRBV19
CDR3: ASSTGLAPNTGELF

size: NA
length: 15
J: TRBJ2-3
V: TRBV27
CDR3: ASSALKKTAPTDTQY

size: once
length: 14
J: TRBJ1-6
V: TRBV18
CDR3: ASSPGQGTHNSPLH

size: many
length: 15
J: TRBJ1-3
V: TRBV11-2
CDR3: ASSFTRGRGRGNTIY

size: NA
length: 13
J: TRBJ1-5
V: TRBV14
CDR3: ASSQGGASNQPQH

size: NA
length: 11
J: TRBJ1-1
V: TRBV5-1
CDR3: ASSLQGYTEAF

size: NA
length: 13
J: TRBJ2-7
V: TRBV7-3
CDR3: ASSPSRDSPYEQY

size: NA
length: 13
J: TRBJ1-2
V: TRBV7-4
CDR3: ASSQRRGPNYGYT

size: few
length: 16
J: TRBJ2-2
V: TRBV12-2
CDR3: ASRLPKDRPLNTGELF

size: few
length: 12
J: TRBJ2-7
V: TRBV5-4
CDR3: ASSTQTGLREQY

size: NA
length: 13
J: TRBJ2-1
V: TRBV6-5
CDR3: ASSRGQGAYNEQF

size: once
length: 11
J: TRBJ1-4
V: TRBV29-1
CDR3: SVEGAGGEKLF

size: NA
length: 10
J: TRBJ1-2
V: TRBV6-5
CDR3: ASSARGDGYT

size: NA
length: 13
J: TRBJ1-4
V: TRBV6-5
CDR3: ASSTKRGRNEKLF

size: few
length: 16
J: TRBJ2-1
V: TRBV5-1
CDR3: ASSLDPSGARSYNEQF

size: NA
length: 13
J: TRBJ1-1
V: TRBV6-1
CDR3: ASSLAGRTNTEAF

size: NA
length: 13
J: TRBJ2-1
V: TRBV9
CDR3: ASSVASGGNNEQF

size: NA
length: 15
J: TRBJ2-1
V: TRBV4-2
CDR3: ASSQELAGGLHNEQF

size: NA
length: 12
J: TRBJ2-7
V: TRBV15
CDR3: ATSSHRGSYEQY

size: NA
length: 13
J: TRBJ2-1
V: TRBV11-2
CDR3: ASSPWTGVNNEQF

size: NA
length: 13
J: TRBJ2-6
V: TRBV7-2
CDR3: ASSASSAGANVLT

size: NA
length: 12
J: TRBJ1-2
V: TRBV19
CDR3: ASSIAGSNYGYT

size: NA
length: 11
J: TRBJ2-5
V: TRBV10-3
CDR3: AIRGTTQETQY

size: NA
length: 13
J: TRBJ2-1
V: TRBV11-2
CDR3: ASSLRGSSYNEQF

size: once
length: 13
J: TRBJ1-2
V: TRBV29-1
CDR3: SVSQRTGGGYGYT

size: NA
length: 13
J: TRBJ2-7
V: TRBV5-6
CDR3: ASRLLTGMAYEQY

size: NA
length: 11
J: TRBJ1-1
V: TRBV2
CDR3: ASRMDRDTEAF

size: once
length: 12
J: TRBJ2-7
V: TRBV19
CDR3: ASSNRDIAYEQY

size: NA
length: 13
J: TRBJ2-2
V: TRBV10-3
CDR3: AISSQGLNTGELF

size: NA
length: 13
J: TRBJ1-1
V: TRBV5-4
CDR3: ASRIGGALNTEAF

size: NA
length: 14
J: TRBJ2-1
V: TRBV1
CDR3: TTLDCGALSYNEQF

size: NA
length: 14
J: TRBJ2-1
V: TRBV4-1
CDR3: ASSQLPSGGYNEQF

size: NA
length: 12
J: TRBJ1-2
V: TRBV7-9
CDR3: ASSFGDRGLGYT

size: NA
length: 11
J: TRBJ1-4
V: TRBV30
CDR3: AWGGALGEKLF

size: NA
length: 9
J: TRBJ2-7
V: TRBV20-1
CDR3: SANGGYEQY

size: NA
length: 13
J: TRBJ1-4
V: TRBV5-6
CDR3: ASSFRQGGREKLF